This is a list of T cell receptor beta chains from one sample in a study of blood T cell repertoires in COVID-19. The data were produced by immunoSEQ multiplex PCR, yet TCRdb's version contains in-frame clones alone and is incomplete. The repertoire holds some 73,000 clones, with 73% as singletons. The material sequenced was peripheral blood. The receptors were gathered from a man between 60 and 75 years old with acute or convalescent COVID-19. Each CDR3 is given with its conserved first and last residue. Each record gives: clone size, V gene, D gene, J gene, CDR3 DNA, CDR3 protein. A D gene is named only where the DNA matches it firmly. A row's size may be missing; if present it is once, few, many or a size class.

clone size: .
V gene: TRBV12-3/TRBV12-4
D gene: .
J gene: TRBJ1-2
CDR3 DNA: TGTGCCAGCAGTTTTCGGGGTGGCTATGGCTACACCTTC
CDR3 protein: CASSFRGGYGYTF

clone size: once
V gene: TRBV18
D gene: TRBD1
J gene: TRBJ2-2
CDR3 DNA: TGTGCCAGCTCACCGGGACAGGGTGCCTCCGGGGAGCTGTTTTTT
CDR3 protein: CASSPGQGASGELFF

clone size: .
V gene: TRBV29-1
D gene: .
J gene: TRBJ2-5
CDR3 DNA: TGCAGCGTTGGTGATAGGGCGGGGGAGACCCAGTACTTC
CDR3 protein: CSVGDRAGETQYF

clone size: .
V gene: TRBV23-1
D gene: .
J gene: TRBJ2-7
CDR3 DNA: TGCGCCAGCAGTCAACCCCCCCCGCGGTCAGAAGCCTACGAGCAGTACTTC
CDR3 protein: CASSQPPPRSEAYEQYF

clone size: few
V gene: TRBV6-2/TRBV6-3
D gene: .
J gene: TRBJ2-2
CDR3 DNA: TGTGCCAGCAGTTGGGGAACCGCGGGCACCGGGGAGCTGTTTTTT
CDR3 protein: CASSWGTAGTGELFF

clone size: .
V gene: TRBV13
D gene: TRBD1
J gene: TRBJ1-4
CDR3 DNA: TGTGCCAGCAGCATTACCGGGACAGGGAATAATGAAAAACTGTTTTTT
CDR3 protein: CASSITGTGNNEKLFF

clone size: .
V gene: TRBV30
D gene: TRBD1
J gene: TRBJ2-5
CDR3 DNA: TGTGCCTGGAGGACCTCCGGGACAGTGTTTGGCCAAGAGACCCAGTACTTC
CDR3 protein: CAWRTSGTVFGQETQYF

clone size: .
V gene: TRBV28
D gene: .
J gene: TRBJ2-5
CDR3 DNA: TGTGCCAGCAGTCTCGGCGGGACCCAGTACTTC
CDR3 protein: CASSLGGTQYF

clone size: .
V gene: TRBV14
D gene: .
J gene: TRBJ2-1
CDR3 DNA: TGTGCCAGCAGCCTACTAGACAGGAGCTCCTACAATGAGCAGTTCTTC
CDR3 protein: CASSLLDRSSYNEQFF

clone size: few
V gene: TRBV9
D gene: .
J gene: TRBJ1-2
CDR3 DNA: TGTGCCAGCAGCGGATCCTCAGGGAGGGCCTGGGACTATGGCTACACCTTC
CDR3 protein: CASSGSSGRAWDYGYTF

clone size: .
V gene: TRBV12-5
D gene: .
J gene: TRBJ2-3
CDR3 DNA: TGTGCTAGTGGTTTAAACAGGCTCTCGTATTTT
CDR3 protein: CASGLNRLSYF

clone size: .
V gene: TRBV4-1
D gene: TRBD1
J gene: TRBJ1-6
CDR3 DNA: TGCGCCAGCAGCCTCGAAAGGGGGCGGAATAATTCACCCCTCCACTTT
CDR3 protein: CASSLERGRNNSPLHF

clone size: .
V gene: TRBV2
D gene: .
J gene: TRBJ2-7
CDR3 DNA: TGTGCCAGCAGTGAAGGGGGACAAACTTCCTACGAGCAGTACTTC
CDR3 protein: CASSEGGQTSYEQYF

clone size: .
V gene: TRBV20-1
D gene: .
J gene: TRBJ2-5
CDR3 DNA: TGCAGCTCGGAGTTCCAAGAGACCCAGTACTTC
CDR3 protein: CSSEFQETQYF

clone size: .
V gene: TRBV7-2
D gene: .
J gene: TRBJ2-3
CDR3 DNA: TGTGCCAGCAGCTTACAGCAGGGGTTAGATACGCAGTATTTT
CDR3 protein: CASSLQQGLDTQYF

clone size: .
V gene: TRBV2
D gene: .
J gene: TRBJ2-3
CDR3 DNA: TGTGCCAGCAGTGTATCCAGCGGTACCACAGATACGCAGTATTTT
CDR3 protein: CASSVSSGTTDTQYF

clone size: .
V gene: TRBV28
D gene: .
J gene: TRBJ2-7
CDR3 DNA: TGTGCCAGCAGTTCGGGGGACGACGAGCAGTACTTC
CDR3 protein: CASSSGDDEQYF

clone size: once
V gene: TRBV7-3
D gene: .
J gene: TRBJ2-3
CDR3 DNA: TGTGCCAGCAGCTTATACGGGGAGGATACGCAGTATTTT
CDR3 protein: CASSLYGEDTQYF

clone size: .
V gene: TRBV6-5
D gene: .
J gene: TRBJ2-3
CDR3 DNA: TGTGCCAGCAAGTTAAATGGCGCGGGCACAGATACGCAGTATTTT
CDR3 protein: CASKLNGAGTDTQYF

clone size: .
V gene: TRBV7-3
D gene: .
J gene: TRBJ2-5
CDR3 DNA: TGTGCCAGCAGCCGAGAGGGGGAGGAGACCCAGTACTTC
CDR3 protein: CASSREGEETQYF

clone size: .
V gene: TRBV29-1
D gene: .
J gene: TRBJ2-3
CDR3 DNA: TGCAGCGTTGAAGAGGTGAGGGGCACAGATACGCAGTATTTT
CDR3 protein: CSVEEVRGTDTQYF

clone size: .
V gene: TRBV7-2
D gene: TRBD2
J gene: TRBJ2-5
CDR3 DNA: TGTGCCAGCAGCTTATCGACACTAGCGGGAGGAAGAGAGACCCAGTACTTC
CDR3 protein: CASSLSTLAGGRETQYF

clone size: few
V gene: TRBV24-1
D gene: .
J gene: TRBJ2-2
CDR3 DNA: TGTGCCACCAGTGAGACACGGGGCGGGGAGCTGTTTTTT
CDR3 protein: CATSETRGGELFF

clone size: once
V gene: TRBV7-9
D gene: .
J gene: TRBJ1-4
CDR3 DNA: TGTGCCAGCAGCTTAGTAAATGAAAAACTGTTTTTT
CDR3 protein: CASSLVNEKLFF

clone size: few
V gene: TRBV6-2/TRBV6-3
D gene: .
J gene: TRBJ2-3
CDR3 DNA: TGTGCCAGCAGTTCCTCAGGAGGTTGGACAGATACGCAGTATTTT
CDR3 protein: CASSSSGGWTDTQYF